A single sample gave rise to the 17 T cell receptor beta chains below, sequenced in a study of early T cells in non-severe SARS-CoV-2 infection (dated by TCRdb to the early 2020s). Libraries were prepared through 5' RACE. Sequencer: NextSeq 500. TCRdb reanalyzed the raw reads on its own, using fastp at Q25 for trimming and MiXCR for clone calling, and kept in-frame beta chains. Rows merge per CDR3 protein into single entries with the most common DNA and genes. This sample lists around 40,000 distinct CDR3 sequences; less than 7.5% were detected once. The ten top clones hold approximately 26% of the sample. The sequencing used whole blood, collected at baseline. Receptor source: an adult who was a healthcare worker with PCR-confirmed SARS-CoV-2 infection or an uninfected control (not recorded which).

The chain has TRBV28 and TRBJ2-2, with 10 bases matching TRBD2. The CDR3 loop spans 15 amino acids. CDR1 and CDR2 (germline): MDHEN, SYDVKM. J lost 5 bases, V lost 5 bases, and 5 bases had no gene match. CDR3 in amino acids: CASSLAGARTGELFF. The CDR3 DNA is TGTGCCAGCAGTCTAGCGGGAGCACGTACCGGGGAGCTGTTTTTT.

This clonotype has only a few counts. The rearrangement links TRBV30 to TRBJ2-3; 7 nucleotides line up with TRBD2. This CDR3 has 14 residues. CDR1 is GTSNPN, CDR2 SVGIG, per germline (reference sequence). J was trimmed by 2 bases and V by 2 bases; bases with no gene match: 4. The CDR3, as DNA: TGTGCCTGGAGTTTCAGCGGGAACACAGATACGCAGTATTTT. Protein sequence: CAWSFSGNTDTQYF. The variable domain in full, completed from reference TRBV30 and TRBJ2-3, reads SQTIHQWPATLVQPVGSPLSLECTVEGTSNPNLYWYRQAAGRGLQLLFYSVGIGQISSEVPQNLSASRPQDRQFILSSKKLLLSDSGFYLCAWSFSGNTDTQYFGPGTRLTVL.

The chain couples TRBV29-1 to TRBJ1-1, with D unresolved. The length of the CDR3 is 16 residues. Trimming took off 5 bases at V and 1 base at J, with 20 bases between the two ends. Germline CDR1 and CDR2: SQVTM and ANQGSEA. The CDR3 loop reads CSVLGEMTLGNTEAFF. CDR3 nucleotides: TGCAGCGTTTTAGGCGAGATGACACTGGGGAACACTGAAGCTTTCTTT.

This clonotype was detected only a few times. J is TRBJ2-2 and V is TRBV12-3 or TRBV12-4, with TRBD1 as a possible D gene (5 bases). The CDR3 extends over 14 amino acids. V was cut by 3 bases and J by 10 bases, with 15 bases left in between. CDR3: CASSLSRARLELFF. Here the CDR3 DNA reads TGTGCCAGCAGTTTGTCCAGGGCGAGGCTGGAGCTGTTTTTT.

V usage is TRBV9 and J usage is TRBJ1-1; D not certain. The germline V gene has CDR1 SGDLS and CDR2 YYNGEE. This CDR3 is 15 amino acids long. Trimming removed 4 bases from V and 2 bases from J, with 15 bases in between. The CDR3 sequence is CASSPRGAVNTEAFF. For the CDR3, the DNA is TGTGCCAGCAGCCCCCGGGGAGCAGTCAACACTGAAGCTTTCTTT.

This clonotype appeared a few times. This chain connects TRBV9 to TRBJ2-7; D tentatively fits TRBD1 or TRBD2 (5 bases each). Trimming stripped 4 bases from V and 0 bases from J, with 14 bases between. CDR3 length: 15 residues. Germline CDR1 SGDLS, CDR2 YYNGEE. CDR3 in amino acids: CASSSGTPSSYEQYF. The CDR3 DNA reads TGTGCCAGCAGCTCCGGGACGCCCAGCTCCTACGAGCAGTACTTC.

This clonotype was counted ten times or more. CDR3 sequence reads: CASSELTGLNTEAFF. CDR3 coding DNA: TGTGCCAGCAGCGAACTGACAGGGTTGAACACTGAAGCTTTCTTT. V is TRBV6-1 and J is TRBJ1-1; 7 bases fit TRBD1. After removal of 6 bases from V and 0 bases from J, the junction contained 7 bases not matched to a gene. This CDR3 spans 15 amino acids. Germline CDR1 reads MNHNS; CDR2 reads SASEGT.

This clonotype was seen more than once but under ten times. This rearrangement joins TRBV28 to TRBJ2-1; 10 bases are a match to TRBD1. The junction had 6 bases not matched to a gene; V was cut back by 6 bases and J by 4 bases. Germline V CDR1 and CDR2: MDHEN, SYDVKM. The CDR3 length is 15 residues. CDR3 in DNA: TGTGCCAGCAGCCTGACAGGGGGCTTTTACAATGAGCAGTTCTTC. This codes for CASSLTGGFYNEQFF.

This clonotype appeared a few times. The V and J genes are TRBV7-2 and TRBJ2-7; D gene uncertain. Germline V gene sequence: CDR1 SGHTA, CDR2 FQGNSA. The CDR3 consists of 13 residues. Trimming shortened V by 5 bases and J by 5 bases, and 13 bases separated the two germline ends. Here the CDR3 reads CASSRTKFHEQYF. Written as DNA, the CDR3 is TGTGCCAGCAGCCGAACAAAGTTTCACGAGCAGTACTTC.

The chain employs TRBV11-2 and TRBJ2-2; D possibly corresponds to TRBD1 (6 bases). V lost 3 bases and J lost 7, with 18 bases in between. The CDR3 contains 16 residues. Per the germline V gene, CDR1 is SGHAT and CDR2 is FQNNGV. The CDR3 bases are TGTGCCAGCAGCTTTTGGACAGACAAAAGAGGCGGGGAGCTGTTTTTT. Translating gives CASSFWTDKRGGELFF.

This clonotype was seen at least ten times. CDR3 DNA sequence: TGTGCCAGCAGCACTTTCCTAGCGGGAACAGATACGCAGTATTTT. Protein: CASSTFLAGTDTQYF. This chain connects TRBV7-2 to TRBJ2-3; 9 positions match TRBD2. Trimming took 5 bases from V and 3 from J; bases not matched to a gene: 6. CDR1 and CDR2 from the germline V gene are SGHTA and FQGNSA. The CDR3 extends over 15 amino acids.

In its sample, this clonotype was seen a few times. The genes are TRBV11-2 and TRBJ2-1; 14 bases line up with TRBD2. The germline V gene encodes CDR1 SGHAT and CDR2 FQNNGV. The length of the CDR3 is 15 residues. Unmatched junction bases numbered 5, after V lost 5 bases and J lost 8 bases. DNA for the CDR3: TGTGCCAGCAGCCCGGGACTAGCGGGAGTGTATGAGCAGTTCTTC. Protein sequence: CASSPGLAGVYEQFF.

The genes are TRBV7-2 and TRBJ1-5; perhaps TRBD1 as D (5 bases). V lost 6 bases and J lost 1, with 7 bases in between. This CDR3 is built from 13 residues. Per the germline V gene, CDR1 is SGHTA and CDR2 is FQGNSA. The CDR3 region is CASSGDSNQPQHF. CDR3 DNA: TGTGCCAGCAGTGGGGACAGCAATCAGCCCCAGCATTTT.

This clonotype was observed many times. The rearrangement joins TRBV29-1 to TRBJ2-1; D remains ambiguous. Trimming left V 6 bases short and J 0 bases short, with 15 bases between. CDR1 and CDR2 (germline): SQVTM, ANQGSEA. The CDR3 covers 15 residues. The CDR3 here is CSVGLDSSSYNEQFF. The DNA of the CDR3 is TGCAGCGTCGGCCTTGATTCGAGCTCCTACAATGAGCAGTTCTTC.

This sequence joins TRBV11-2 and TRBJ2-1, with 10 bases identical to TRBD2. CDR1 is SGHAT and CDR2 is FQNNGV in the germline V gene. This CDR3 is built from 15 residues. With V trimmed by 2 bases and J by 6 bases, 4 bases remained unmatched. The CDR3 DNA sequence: TGTGCCAGCAGCTTATCCCGGACTAGCGGCAATGAGCAGTTCTTC. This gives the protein CASSLSRTSGNEQFF.

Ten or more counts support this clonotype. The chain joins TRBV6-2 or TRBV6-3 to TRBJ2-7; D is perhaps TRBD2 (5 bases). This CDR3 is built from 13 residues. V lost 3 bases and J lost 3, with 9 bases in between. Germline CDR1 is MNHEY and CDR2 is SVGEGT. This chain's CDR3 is CASSYRGGYEQYF. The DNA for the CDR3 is TGTGCCAGCAGTTATCGGGGTGGCTACGAGCAGTACTTC.

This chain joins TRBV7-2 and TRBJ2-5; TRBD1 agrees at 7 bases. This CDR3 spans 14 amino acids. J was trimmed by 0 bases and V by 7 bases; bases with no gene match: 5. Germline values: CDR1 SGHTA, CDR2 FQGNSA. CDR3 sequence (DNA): TGTGCCAGCATCAAGGGGGCGGACCAAGAGACCCAGTACTTC. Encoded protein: CASIKGADQETQYF.